This T cell receptor (beta chain) was sequenced for a study of blood T cell repertoires in COVID-19. This CDR3 contains 15 residues. CDR1 MNHEY and CDR2 SVGEGT come from the germline V gene. Trimming took 2 bases from V and 2 from J; bases not matched to a gene: 4. Here immunoSEQ multiplex PCR was the method, and the copy in TCRdb shows in-frame clones only, minus some. This sample has about 40,000 clones, with roughly nine tenths found just once. This rearrangement joins TRBV6-2 or TRBV6-3 to TRBJ2-7; 9 nucleotides match TRBD1. The sample comprised peripheral blood. The source is a man aged 50 or older with active COVID-19. CDR3 region: CASSYPGTGTYEQYF. The CDR3 DNA reads TGTGCCAGCAGTTACCCCGGGACAGGGACCTACGAGCAGTACTTC.